This TCR beta chain was captured in a study of T cells after yellow fever vaccination. Study-wide results and limits: Within FACS-sorted repertoires, abundant clonotypes contaminating from the bulk population could be present.

With 5 bases clipped from V and 6 bases from J, the junction kept 8 bases outside the gene matches. This CDR3 contains 14 residues. Per germline, CDR1 SGHVS and CDR2 FNYEAQ. As TCR cDNA was made by 5'RACE template switching, a universal primer site and UMIs were added. TCRdb called the 5' RACE reads again in MiXCR, with one record for every CDR3 protein. Here the sample spans around 68,000 distinct CDR3 sequences, around 7% being singletons. This clonotype has a count of ten or more. Its antigen is currently unknown. This TCR was sampled from a man aged 18 to 29 who received the YFV17D yellow fever vaccine. The rearrangement uses TRBV7-6 and TRBJ1-2; 8 bases agree with TRBD1. The material sequenced was CD8+ T cells sorted from PBMCs, taken 10 to 11 days after the first yellow fever vaccination. The CDR3 sequence is CASSPLGRGHGYTF. CDR3 nucleotide sequence: TGTGCCAGCAGCCCCCTGGGCAGGGGGCATGGCTACACCTTC.